This T cell receptor (beta chain) was recorded in a study of blood T cells in healthy people across ages. Looking at the study overall: When template switching was applied, about one barcoded beta molecule was captured per two T cells. Study-wide results and caveats: The study found more naive CD4+ cells and higher diversity in long-lived than aged donors.

This clonotype has just a few counts. The target antigen is unknown. The use of a sample-barcoded 5' primer and a J-beta primer mix characterized a second PCR of roughly 7 to 12 cycles. A single record per CDR3 protein comes from TCRdb applying MiXCR to the 5' RACE reads. The sample yields roughly 800,000 distinct CDR3 sequences, about a quarter seen once. Donors were healthy Caucasian individuals from Russia aged roughly 6 to 95. Trimming stripped 5 bases from V and 2 bases from J, with 22 bases between. This CDR3 has 18 amino acids. Germline V gene data show CDR1 as SGHAT and CDR2 as FQNNGV. The sample was also linked to a second study, of T cells of mothers and their children.

Specimen: blood. The receptor was isolated from a boy between 10 and 17 years old in good health. The chain links TRBV11-2 to TRBJ2-1, with D possibly being TRBD2 (5 bases). In DNA form, the CDR3 reads TGTGCCAGCAGCGGCCCCCGGGGAGCGGCGATCCCCTACAATGAGCAGTTCTTC. This sequence encodes CASSGPRGAAIPYNEQFF.